The 16 T cell receptor beta chains in this list originate from one sample, sequenced in a study of long-term antiretroviral therapy in people with HIV. Survey level was the resolution at which the v3.0 immunoSEQ assay ran. TCRdb keeps only in-frame clones here, not all; method: immunoSEQ multiplex PCR. The top ten hold under 5.5% of the sample, which has 15,000 to 20,000 clones, 80% seen once. Sequencing used unsorted PBMCs, obtained 0.1 years before starting antiretroviral therapy. The receptors here all came from a man in his late teens or twenties with HIV.

J is TRBJ1-1 and V is TRBV5-1; possible D gene TRBD1, 5 bases. V lost 0 bases to trimming and J lost 5 bases, with 8 bases between them. The length of the CDR3 is 13 residues. Germline CDR1 SGHRS, CDR2 YFSETQ. The CDR3 sequence is CASSLGRVTEAFF. The CDR3 DNA reads TGCGCCAGCAGCTTGGGCAGGGTGACTGAAGCTTTCTTT.

The V call is TRBV4-1, the J call TRBJ2-7, with 8 bases aligning to TRBD1. The CDR3 contains 15 residues. Trimming at V came to 1 base and at J to 7 bases, leaving 9 bases not matched to a gene. Germline V gives CDR1 MGHRA, CDR2 YSYEKL. The CDR3 nucleotides are TGCGCCAGCAGCCAAGGTTGGGACAGGCCGGGGGAGCAGTACTTC. This codes for CASSQGWDRPGEQYF.

V and J are TRBV7-8 and TRBJ2-5; D is perhaps TRBD1 (6 bases). The CDR3 loop spans 17 amino acids. V was pared by 4 bases and J by 2 bases, with 20 bases between. Germline V lookup: CDR1 SGHVS, CDR2 FQNEAQ. CDR3 loop: CASSYIRDKQTQETQYF. The CDR3 region has the DNA TGTGCCAGCAGCTATATACGGGACAAGCAGACTCAAGAGACCCAGTACTTC.

The chain couples TRBV4-3 to TRBJ2-3, with D perhaps TRBD1 (6 bases). The CDR3 extends over 17 amino acids. Germline values: CDR1 LGHNA, CDR2 YSLEER. The ends were cut back, 3 bases at V and 3 bases at J, with 19 bases in the middle. The CDR3 region has the DNA TGCGCCAGCAGCCAGGAACAGGGAGTTTTGGGTACAGATACGCAGTATTTT. Translation gives CASSQEQGVLGTDTQYF.

This chain joins TRBV12-5 and TRBJ2-7; TRBD1 agrees at 8 bases. The V segment lost 0 bases and the J segment 0 bases; nucleotides outside the gene matches: 4. Germline loops: CDR1 LGHNT, CDR2 FRNRAP. The CDR3 is 16 residues long. Here the CDR3 DNA reads TGTGCTAGTGGTTTGGTATTGGGACAGGACTCCTACGAGCAGTACTTC. It encodes CASGLVLGQDSYEQYF. Supplemented by reference TRBV12-5 and TRBJ2-7, the full variable domain reads DARVTQTPRHKVTEMGQEVTMRCQPILGHNTVFWYRQTMMQGLELLAYFRNRAPLDDSGMPKDRFSAEMPDATLATLKIQPSEPRDSAVYFCASGLVLGQDSYEQYFGPGTRLTVT.

CDR3 protein: CASISRRGGAYEQYF. The CDR3 coding sequence is TGTGCCAGCATTTCTCGACGGGGGGGGGCCTACGAGCAGTACTTC. The gene calls are TRBV27 and TRBJ2-7; 8 bases fit TRBD2. With 7 bases clipped from V and 2 bases from J, the junction kept 10 bases outside the gene matches. The CDR3 is 15 amino acids. Germline CDR1 reads MNHEY; CDR2 reads SMNVEV (reference sequence).

The chain joins TRBV27 to TRBJ1-1; 7 bases align to TRBD1. Germline V gene lookup returns CDR1 MNHEY and CDR2 SMNVEV (reference sequence). CDR3 length: 13 residues. The ends lost 9 bases at V and 0 bases at J; junction bases unmatched: 4. The CDR3 DNA sequence: TGTGCCAGTCGGGACAGTTTGAACACTGAAGCTTTCTTT. It codes for CASRDSLNTEAFF.

This clone was observed a few times. The junction differs from germline at one of its ends, possibly a read error. The V gene is TRBV15, the J gene TRBJ1-5, with D possibly being TRBD1 (5 bases). Germline CDR1 reads LNHNV; CDR2 reads YYDKDF (reference sequence). CDR3 length: 15 residues. The CDR3 region has the DNA TGTGCCACCAGCAGAGATCGGCAGGGCAAGCAGCCCCAGCATTTT. This encodes CATSRDRQGKQPQHF.

The chain employs TRBV15 and TRBJ1-2; D may be TRBD1 (5 bases). V was clipped by 2 bases and J by 3 bases, with 19 bases between them. Germline loops: CDR1 LNHNV, CDR2 YYDKDF (reference sequence). This CDR3 comprises 17 residues. The CDR3 region is CATSRFPWGGSDYGYTF. CDR3 nucleotide sequence: TGTGCCACCAGCAGATTTCCTTGGGGGGGATCGGACTATGGCTACACCTTC.

The chain uses TRBV6-6 and TRBJ1-4; tentatively, D is TRBD1 (5 bases). Germline CDR1 is MNHNY and CDR2 is SVGAGI (reference sequence). The CDR3 spans 15 residues. V was cut by 6 bases and J by 11 bases, with 22 bases left in between. As DNA, the CDR3 is TGTGCCAGCAGCGGGGGTGAATACGGACCCGACAAACTGTTTTTT. Translation gives CASSGGEYGPDKLFF.

The V and J genes are TRBV28 and TRBJ2-1, with D perhaps TRBD2 (7 bases). CDR3 length: 19 amino acids. The V end was cut by 7 bases, the J end by 0 bases, with 25 bases between. The germline gives CDR1 MDHEN, CDR2 SYDVKM. CDR3 coding DNA: TGTGCCAGCACCACAAACCCTTTACGGGGGGCCTACTCCTACAATGAGCAGTTCTTC. It yields the protein CASTTNPLRGAYSYNEQFF.

The DNA of the CDR3 is TGTGCCAGCAGCCCAGGACTAGCGGGAGGACCTGCCGGGGAGCTGTTTTTT. Its translation is CASSPGLAGGPAGELFF. The chain joins TRBV7-2 to TRBJ2-2; 14 positions match TRBD2. V shed 5 bases and J 6 bases; nucleotides not matched to a gene: 8. Germline V gene sequence: CDR1 SGHTA, CDR2 FQGNSA. The CDR3 extends over 17 amino acids.

The genes are TRBV29-1 and TRBJ1-3; no clear D gene. V dropped 6 bases and J dropped 0 bases, with 12 bases sitting between them. Germline CDR1 reads SQVTM; CDR2 reads ANQGSEA. This CDR3 region has 14 residues. CDR3 protein: CSVQTFSSGNTIYF. The CDR3 region has the DNA TGCAGCGTACAGACATTTAGCTCTGGAAACACCATATATTTT.

The J gene is TRBJ2-7, the V gene TRBV28; no reliable D call. The ends were cut back, 4 bases at V and 3 bases at J, with 10 bases in the middle. Germline V gene lookup returns CDR1 MDHEN and CDR2 SYDVKM. The CDR3 is made up of 13 amino acids. CDR3 sequence reads: CASSSPTLYEQYF. For the CDR3, the DNA is TGTGCCAGCAGTTCCCCCACCCTCTACGAGCAGTACTTC.

The chain combines TRBV12-5 with TRBJ2-1, with TRBD2 identical over 13 bases. CDR1 is LGHNT, CDR2 FRNRAP, per germline. The CDR3 sequence is 16 residues long. J gave up 5 bases and V 3 bases, and 4 bases lay outside the gene matches. The CDR3 region has the DNA TGTGCTAGTGGTTTAGTGACTAGCGGGAGGAACAATGAGCAGTTCTTC. The encoded protein is CASGLVTSGRNNEQFF.

The rearrangement uses TRBV28 and TRBJ2-5, with TRBD1 matching 8 bases. CDR3 size: 15 residues. CDR1 MDHEN and CDR2 SYDVKM come from the germline V gene. After removal of 6 bases from V and 2 bases from J, the junction contained 8 bases not matched to a gene. CDR3 coding DNA: TGTGCCAGCAGCCCATACGGGACAGGTCAAGAGACCCAGTACTTC. Its protein is CASSPYGTGQETQYF.